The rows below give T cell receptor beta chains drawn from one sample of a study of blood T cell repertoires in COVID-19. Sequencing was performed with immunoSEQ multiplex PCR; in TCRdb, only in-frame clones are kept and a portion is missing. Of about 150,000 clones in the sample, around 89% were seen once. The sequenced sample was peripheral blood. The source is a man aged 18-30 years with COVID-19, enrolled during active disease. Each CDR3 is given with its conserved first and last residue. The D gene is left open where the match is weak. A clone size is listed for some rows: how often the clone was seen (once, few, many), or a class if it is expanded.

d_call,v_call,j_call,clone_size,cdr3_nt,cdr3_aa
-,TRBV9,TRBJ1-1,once,TGTGCCAGCAGCGCCCCAGGTGGGAACACTGAAGCTTTCTTT,CASSAPGGNTEAFF
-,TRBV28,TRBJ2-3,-,TGTGCCAGCAGCCCTTCACTAGTGCCAGATACGCAGTATTTT,CASSPSLVPDTQYF
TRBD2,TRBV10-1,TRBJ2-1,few,TGCGCCAGCAGTGAGACTCTAGCGGCCAACAATGAGCAGTTCTTC,CASSETLAANNEQFF
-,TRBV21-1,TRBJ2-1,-,TGTGCCAGCAGCAAAGGGGGCGGGAGGAAGAACAATGAGCAGTTCTTC,CASSKGGGRKNNEQFF
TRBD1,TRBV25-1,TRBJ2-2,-,TGTGCCAGCAGTGAATTCGGGACAGGTCCCGGGGAGCTGTTTTTT,CASSEFGTGPGELFF
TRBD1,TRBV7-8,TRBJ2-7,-,TGTGCCAGCAACGTACAGGGGGCAGCGTACGAGCAGTACTTC,CASNVQGAAYEQYF
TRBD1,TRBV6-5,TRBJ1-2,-,TGTGCCAGCAGTTTAGGGACAGGTATTCTCTATGGCTACACCTTC,CASSLGTGILYGYTF
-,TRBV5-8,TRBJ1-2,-,TGTGCCAGCAGCTTGGTCAGGGGCCACTATGGCTACACCTTC,CASSLVRGHYGYTF
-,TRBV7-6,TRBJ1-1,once,TGTGCCAGCAGCCAAGACCCGCGGAGTTTGAACACTGAAGCTTTCTTT,CASSQDPRSLNTEAFF
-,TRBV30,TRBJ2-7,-,TGTGCCTGGAGCTCACAGGGCTACGAGCAGTACTTC,CAWSSQGYEQYF
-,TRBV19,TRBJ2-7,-,TGTGCCAGTAGTATCTGGCAGGAAAGCGAGCAGTACTTC,CASSIWQESEQYF
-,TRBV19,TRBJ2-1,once,TGTGCCAGTAGTATAGCCAGGACATACTACAATGAGCAGTTCTTC,CASSIARTYYNEQFF
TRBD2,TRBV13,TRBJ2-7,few,TGTGCCAGCAGCCATCTAGCGGGCTACGAGCAGTACTTC,CASSHLAGYEQYF
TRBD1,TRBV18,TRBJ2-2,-,TGTGCCAGCTCACTTCAGGGGGCCACCGGGGAGCTGTTTTTT,CASSLQGATGELFF
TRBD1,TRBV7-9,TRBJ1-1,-,TGTGCCAGCAGCTTAGCCTACGGGACAGCGAACACTGAAGCTTTCTTT,CASSLAYGTANTEAFF
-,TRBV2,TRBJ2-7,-,TGTGCCAGCAGCCAAAACCCCAGGGAATCCTACGAGCAGTACTTC,CASSQNPRESYEQYF
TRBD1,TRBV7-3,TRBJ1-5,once,TGTGCCAGCAGCCCAGGACAGGGCCTTTTTCAGCCCCAGCATTTT,CASSPGQGLFQPQHF
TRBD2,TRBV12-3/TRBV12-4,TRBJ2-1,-,TGTGCCAGCAGCATTAGCGGGAGGTACGAGTTCTTC,CASSISGRYEFF
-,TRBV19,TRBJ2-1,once,TGTGCCAGTACACCGGGACACCCCAATGAGCAGTTCTTC,CASTPGHPNEQFF
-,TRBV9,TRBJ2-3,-,TGTGCCAGCAGCGTAGAGGGGGGGACTAGCACAGATACGCAGTATTTT,CASSVEGGTSTDTQYF
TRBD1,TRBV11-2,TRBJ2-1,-,TGTGCCAGCAGCTTAGTAGGACAGGGGGTCGTTAGCTCCTACAATGAGCAGTTCTTC,CASSLVGQGVVSSYNEQFF
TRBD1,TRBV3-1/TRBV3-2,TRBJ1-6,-,TGTGCCAGCAGCCAACTACCCGGGACAGAGAATTCACCCCTCCACTTT,CASSQLPGTENSPLHF
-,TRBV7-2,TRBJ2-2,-,TGTGCCAGCAGCTTAGGGACTCTCCTAGCGGGGGAGCTGTTTTTT,CASSLGTLLAGELFF
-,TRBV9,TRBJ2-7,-,TGTGCCAGCAGCGTAGGGGGCGCCCAATGGGCTTCCCACGAGCAGTACTTC,CASSVGGAQWASHEQYF
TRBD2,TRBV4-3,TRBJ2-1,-,TGCGCCAGCAGCCCGGGACTAGCGACCTACAATGAGCAGTTCTTC,CASSPGLATYNEQFF
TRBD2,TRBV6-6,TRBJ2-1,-,TGTGCCAGCAGCCTGACTAGCGGGGGGTACAATGAGCAGTTCTTC,CASSLTSGGYNEQFF
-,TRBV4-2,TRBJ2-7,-,TGTGCCAGCAGCCAAGTTGTAACCTACGAGCAGTACTTC,CASSQVVTYEQYF
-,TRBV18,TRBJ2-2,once,TGTGCCAGCTCACCAGATTACGGGAACACCGGGGAGCTGTTTTTT,CASSPDYGNTGELFF